This T cell receptor beta chain was obtained from a study of shared clonotypes between healthy human individuals. Broader study findings: Generally, naive subsets came out with larger estimated richness than memory subsets. Clonotype sharing among the donors was expected to vary with sequencing depth.

Clones were sequenced by immunoSEQ multiplex PCR, and TCRdb holds only the in-frame ones, with some missing. The sample includes roughly 2,500,000 clones, 93% of them seen just once. For this clone: Its specificity is not known.

The CDR3 is made up of 15 amino acids. Per germline, CDR1 MNHEY and CDR2 SMNVEV (reference sequence). V lost 2 bases and J 4 bases, leaving 13 bases between the germline ends. The TCR was taken from a man aged 18 to 35 in good health. Some clones in this sample may be carry-over from other donors' samples. Sequencing was performed on naive CD4+ T cells from PBMCs. Regarding subset: CD45RA+ positively selected. J is TRBJ2-3 and V is TRBV27; D is possibly TRBD1 or TRBD2 (5 bases each). The CDR3 nucleotides are TGTGCCAGCAGTTTAGTTACAGGCGGGTCAGATACGCAGTATTTT. Translating gives CASSLVTGGSDTQYF.